The clone carrying this TCR beta chain was seen a single time. Different DNA sequences within this sample yield the same CDR3. These data are taken from a study of control samples from healthy donors and cancer patients. CDR1 DFQATT and CDR2 SNEGSKA come from the germline V gene (reference sequence). Trimming took off 1 base at V and 4 bases at J, with 2 bases between the two ends. The CDR3 spans 11 residues. The method was immunoSEQ multiplex PCR; TCRdb's version includes in-frame clones alone and lacks a portion of them. The sample includes 150,000 to 200,000 clones, 85% to 95% seen only once; the top ten take more than 1.1%.

This sequence originates from a man younger than 30 in good health. Sequences were obtained from blood. The V gene is TRBV20-1, the J gene TRBJ1-3; D remains ambiguous. In DNA, the CDR3 is TGCAGTGCTAGAGTAGGAAACACCATATATTTT. This encodes CSARVGNTIYF.